This T cell receptor beta chain was captured by sequencing in a study of shared clonotypes between healthy human individuals. The germline CDR1 and CDR2 sequences are ENHRY and SYGVKD. The CDR3 consists of 13 residues. V was clipped by 2 bases and J by 16 bases; unmatched bases: 10. Profiling relied on immunoSEQ multiplex PCR, and the TCRdb table lists in-frame clones only, not all of them. The sample lists about 1.4 million clones; more than 95% were seen once. The TCR sequence derives from a man younger than 40 in good health. This rearrangement joins TRBV10-3 to TRBJ2-1; 8 bases agree with TRBD2. Sequencing was done on a sample of naive CD4+ T cells sorted from blood. Noted subset: CD45RA+ positively selected. DNA for the CDR3: TGTGCCATCAGTGAGCCGAACGGCGGGAGGAAATTCTTC. This codes for CAISEPNGGRKFF.